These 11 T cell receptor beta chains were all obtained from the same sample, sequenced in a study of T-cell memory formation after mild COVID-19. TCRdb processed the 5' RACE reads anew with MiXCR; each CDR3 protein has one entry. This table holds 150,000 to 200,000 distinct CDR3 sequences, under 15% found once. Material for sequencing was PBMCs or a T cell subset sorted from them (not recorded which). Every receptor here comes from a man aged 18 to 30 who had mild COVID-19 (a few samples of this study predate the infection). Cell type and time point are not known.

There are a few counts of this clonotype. CDR3 sequence reads: CASLAGGTDTQYF. The CDR3 DNA reads as TGTGCCAGCTTAGCGGGGGGAACAGATACGCAGTATTTT. J is TRBJ2-3 and V is TRBV6-5, with 10 bases that match TRBD2. CDR3 length equals 13 residues. Looked up from germline, CDR1 is MNHEY and CDR2 is SVGAGI. J lost 3 bases, V lost 8 bases, and 2 bases had no gene match.

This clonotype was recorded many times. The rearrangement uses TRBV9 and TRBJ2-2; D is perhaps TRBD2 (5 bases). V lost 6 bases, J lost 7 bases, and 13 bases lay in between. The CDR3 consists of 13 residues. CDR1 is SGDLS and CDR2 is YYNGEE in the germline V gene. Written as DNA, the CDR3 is TGTGCCAGCAATCCGGGAAACGGCGGGGAGCTGTTTTTT. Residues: CASNPGNGGELFF.

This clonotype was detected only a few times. The CDR3 DNA sequence: TGTGCCAGCAGTCCGGACAGACTTGATCAGCCCCAGCATTTT. Translated: CASSPDRLDQPQHF. The chain employs TRBV28 and TRBJ1-5, with D perhaps matching TRBD1 (6 bases). Germline V lookup: CDR1 MDHEN, CDR2 SYDVKM. This CDR3 has 14 residues. V lost 5 bases to trimming and J lost 5 bases, with 13 bases between them.

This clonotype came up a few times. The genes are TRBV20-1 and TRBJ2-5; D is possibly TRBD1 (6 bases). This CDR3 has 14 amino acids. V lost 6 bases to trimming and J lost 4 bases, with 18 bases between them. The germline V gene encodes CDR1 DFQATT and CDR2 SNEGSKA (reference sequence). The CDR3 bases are TGCAGTGCAAGTGGGACCACAGGGCCAGAGACCCAGTACTTC. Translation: CSASGTTGPETQYF.

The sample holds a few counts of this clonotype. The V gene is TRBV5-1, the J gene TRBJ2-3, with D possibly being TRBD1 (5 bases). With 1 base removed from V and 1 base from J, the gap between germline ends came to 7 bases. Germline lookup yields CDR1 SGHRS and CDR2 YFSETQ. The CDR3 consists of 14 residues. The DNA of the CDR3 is TGCGCCAGCAGCTTGCAGGGCGGCACAGATACGCAGTATTTT. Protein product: CASSLQGGTDTQYF.

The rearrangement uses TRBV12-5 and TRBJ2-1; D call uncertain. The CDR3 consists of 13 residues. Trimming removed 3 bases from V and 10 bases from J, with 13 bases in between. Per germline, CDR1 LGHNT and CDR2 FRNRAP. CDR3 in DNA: TGTGCTAGTGGTTTAGCCGATAGTAAGGAGCAGTTCTTC. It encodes CASGLADSKEQFF. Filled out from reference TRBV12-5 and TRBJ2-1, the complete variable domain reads DARVTQTPRHKVTEMGQEVTMRCQPILGHNTVFWYRQTMMQGLELLAYFRNRAPLDDSGMPKDRFSAEMPDATLATLKIQPSEPRDSAVYFCASGLADSKEQFFGPGTRLTVL.

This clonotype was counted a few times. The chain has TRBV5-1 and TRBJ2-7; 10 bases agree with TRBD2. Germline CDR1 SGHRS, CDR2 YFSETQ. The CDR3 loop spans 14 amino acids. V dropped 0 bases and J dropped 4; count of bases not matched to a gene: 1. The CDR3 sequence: CASSLAGLAYEQYV. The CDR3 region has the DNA TGCGCCAGCAGCTTGGCGGGACTAGCGTACGAGCAGTACGTC.

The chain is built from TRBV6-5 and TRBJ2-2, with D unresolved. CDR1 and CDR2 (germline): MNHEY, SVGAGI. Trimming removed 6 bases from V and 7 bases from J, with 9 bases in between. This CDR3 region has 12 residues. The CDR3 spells CASSPGGGELFF. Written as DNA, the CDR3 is TGTGCCAGCAGCCCGGGCGGCGGGGAGCTGTTTTTT.

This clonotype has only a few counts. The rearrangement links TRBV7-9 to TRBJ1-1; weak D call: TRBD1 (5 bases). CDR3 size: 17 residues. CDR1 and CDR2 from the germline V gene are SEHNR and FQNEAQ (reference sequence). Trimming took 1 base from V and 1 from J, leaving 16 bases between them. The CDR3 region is CASSLGPRASANTEAFF. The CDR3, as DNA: TGTGCCAGCAGCTTAGGTCCCAGGGCCTCGGCGAACACTGAAGCTTTCTTT.

The CDR3 DNA sequence: TGCGCCAGCAGCGCGGGGGACACAGATACGCAGTATTTT. Its translation is CASSAGDTDTQYF. V and J are TRBV5-1 and TRBJ2-3, with 7 bases identical to TRBD2. Unmatched junction bases numbered 1, after V lost 4 bases and J lost 2 bases. The CDR3 is 13 residues long. Germline-derived CDR1 and CDR2 are SGHRS and YFSETQ.

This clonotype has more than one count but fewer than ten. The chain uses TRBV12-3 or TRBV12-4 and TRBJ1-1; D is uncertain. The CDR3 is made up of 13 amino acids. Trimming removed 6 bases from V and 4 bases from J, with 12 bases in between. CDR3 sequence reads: CASSMNQATEAFF. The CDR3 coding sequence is TGTGCCAGCAGCATGAACCAAGCCACTGAAGCTTTCTTT.